The 5 T cell receptor beta chains below all came from one sample that was sequenced in a study of T cells in Graves' hyperthyroidism and ophthalmopathy. It was RNA transcripts that yielded the amplified TCR beta CDR3 regions. When the TCR CDR3 underwent first-round RT-PCR, the HTBI primer set was used. TCRdb re-analysed the multiplex PCR reads in MiXCR, keeping a single row per CDR3 protein. The sample records roughly 250,000 distinct CDR3 sequences, 22% being singletons. The sample was blood. All receptors derive from a man aged 30-40 years with Graves' ophthalmopathy.

In its sample, this clonotype was seen many times. The chain employs TRBV11-2 and TRBJ2-7; D might be TRBD2 (7 bases). Trimming removed 5 bases at V and 2 bases at J, with 16 bases between. CDR1 is SGHAT, CDR2 FQNNGV, per germline. The CDR3 has 15 residues. CDR3 in DNA: TGTGCCAGCAGCCAAGAGGGGGGGATGGCCTACGAGCAGTACTTC. As protein: CASSQEGGMAYEQYF.

Points on this clonotype: At one end, the junction sequence differs from germline, possibly due to a read error. This chain uses TRBV28 with TRBJ2-3; a possible D gene is TRBD1 (6 bases). The CDR3 consists of 12 residues. Germline V lookup: CDR1 MDHEN, CDR2 SYDVKM. CDR3 sequence reads: CASSLSTGTQYF. CDR3 bases: TGTGCCAGCAGTTTATCGACAGGTACGCAGTATTTT.

The chain links TRBV12-5 to TRBJ2-7; 8 bases agree with TRBD1. V trimming: 4 bases; J trimming: 5 bases; junction bases outside the gene matches: 10. The CDR3 loop spans 15 amino acids. CDR1 and CDR2 (germline): LGHNT, FRNRAP. CDR3 nucleotide sequence: TGTGCTAGTGGTTCCGGACAGGGACAGAGAAACGAGCAGTACTTC. Protein sequence: CASGSGQGQRNEQYF.

This clonotype was observed a single time. The V and J genes are TRBV12-3 or TRBV12-4 and TRBJ2-1; TRBD1 might be the D (5 bases). The CDR3 covers 14 residues. Trimming took 1 base from V and 4 from J, leaving 8 bases between them. CDR3 nucleotides: TGTGCCAGCAGTTTAGTGACAGAGTACAATGAGCAGTTCTTC. This codes for CASSLVTEYNEQFF.

The rearrangement joins TRBV19 to TRBJ1-1; D ambiguous. Deletions cut 7 bases from V and 1 base from J, with 13 bases between. The CDR3 is 14 amino acids. CDR1 is LNHDA and CDR2 is SQIVND in the germline V gene (reference sequence). The CDR3 here is CASKLLVSNTEAFF. In DNA form, the CDR3 reads TGTGCCAGTAAGTTGCTGGTTTCGAACACTGAAGCTTTCTTT.